Listed below are T cell receptor beta chains from one sample, sequenced in a study of T cells in tuberculosis. This table comes from immunoSEQ multiplex PCR, and its TCRdb copy is limited to in-frame clones, with some not included. This sample carries about 54,000 clones, 88% of them seen once, and the ten largest clones take roughly 22%. The sequenced sample consisted of CD1b-GMM tetramer-negative cells sorted from PBMCs. These receptors were taken from an adult woman with latent tuberculosis. Both conserved end residues are part of each CDR3. Each record gives: V gene, J gene, D gene, clone size, CDR3 protein, CDR3 DNA. D genes are given only for firm matches. The size of a clone is reported for some rows only, either as once, few or many, or as a class for expanded clones.

TRBV6-5,TRBJ2-5,TRBD2,-,CASRTGGAGETQYF,TGTGCCAGCAGAACCGGGGGGGCCGGGGAGACCCAGTACTTC
TRBV4-2,TRBJ1-1,-,-,CASSQLTWERRNTEAFF,TGTGCCAGCAGCCAACTTACCTGGGAGAGACGGAACACTGAAGCTTTCTTT
TRBV27,TRBJ2-7,TRBD2,-,CASSSGLATYEQYF,TGTGCCAGCAGTTCGGGACTAGCGACCTACGAGCAGTACTTC
TRBV2,TRBJ2-3,-,few,CASSIYDTQYF,TGTGCCAGCAGTATATATGATACGCAGTATTTT
TRBV7-2,TRBJ2-7,TRBD2,-,CASRQAGGGEQYF,TGTGCCAGCAGACAAGCGGGGGGAGGTGAGCAGTACTTC
TRBV7-9,TRBJ2-7,TRBD2,-,CASSARTSENEQYF,TGTGCCAGCAGCGCACGGACTAGCGAAAACGAGCAGTACTTC
TRBV28,TRBJ1-2,TRBD1,-,CASRRRDRLSNYGYTF,TGTGCCAGCAGACGCCGGGACAGACTATCTAACTATGGCTACACCTTC
TRBV19,TRBJ1-5,-,once,CASSMSRKQPQHF,TGTGCCAGTAGTATGTCGAGGAAGCAGCCCCAGCATTTT
TRBV7-9,TRBJ2-3,-,-,CASTMLVGGADTQYF,TGTGCCAGCACCATGCTAGTAGGGGGGGCAGATACGCAGTATTTT
TRBV25-1,TRBJ1-2,-,few,CASSVPGALGYTF,TGTGCCAGCAGCGTACCAGGGGCGCTTGGCTACACCTTC
TRBV27,TRBJ2-5,TRBD1,-,CASSPLLGQGGETQYF,TGTGCCAGCAGTCCCCTCCTTGGACAGGGGGGGGAGACCCAGTACTTC
TRBV7-9,TRBJ1-1,-,-,CASSFPPIMNTEAFF,TGTGCCAGCAGCTTCCCCCCCATCATGAACACTGAAGCTTTCTTT
TRBV30,TRBJ1-6,TRBD1,-,CAWKDIGTGDNSPLHF,TGTGCCTGGAAAGATATCGGGACAGGGGATAATTCACCCCTCCACTTT
TRBV7-9,TRBJ1-1,-,-,CASSFEEGTEAFF,TGTGCCAGCAGCTTCGAAGAGGGCACTGAAGCTTTCTTT
TRBV2,TRBJ1-1,-,-,CASRVDGQTNTEAFF,TGTGCCAGCAGGGTGGACGGACAGACGAACACTGAAGCTTTCTTT
TRBV4-1,TRBJ2-7,-,-,CASSQDRLATYEQYF,TGCGCCAGCAGCCAAGATAGGCTAGCAACCTACGAGCAGTACTTC
TRBV11-2,TRBJ1-2,TRBD1,-,CASSLGQPPTF,TGTGCCAGCAGTCTGGGACAGCCTCCCACCTTC
TRBV7-2,TRBJ2-4,-,-,CASSLVGGPIAKNIQYF,TGTGCCAGCAGCTTAGTTGGAGGTCCAATAGCCAAAAACATTCAGTACTTC